This passage covers 15 T cell receptor beta chains from one sample sequenced in a study of blood T cell repertoires in COVID-19. Method: immunoSEQ multiplex PCR; TCRdb's copy keeps in-frame clones and lacks some. The data hold around 150,000 clones, with 80% to 85% observed a single time. Sequencing was carried out using peripheral blood. These receptors all stem from an older woman with acute or convalescent COVID-19.

This clone has just one count. V usage is TRBV18 and J usage is TRBJ1-4, with D unclear. Trimming removed 6 bases at V and 0 bases at J, with 11 bases between. Germline V gene data show CDR1 as KGHSH and CDR2 as LQKENI. The CDR3 contains 15 residues. Written as DNA, the CDR3 is TGTGCCAGCTCGCTGAGTCCAACAACTAATGAAAAACTGTTTTTT. It yields the protein CASSLSPTTNEKLFF. Drawing the rest from reference TRBV18 and TRBJ1-4, the complete variable domain is NAGVMQNPRHLVRRRGQEARLRCSPMKGHSHVYWYRQLPEEGLKFMVYLQKENIIDESGMPKERFSAEFPKEGPSILRIQQVVRGDSAAYFCASSLSPTTNEKLFFGSGTQLSVL.

The rearrangement joins TRBV5-1 to TRBJ2-7; a possible D gene is TRBD1 (6 bases). Germline V gene lookup returns CDR1 SGHRS and CDR2 YFSETQ. V lost 4 bases and J 6 bases, leaving 14 bases between the germline ends. CDR3 length: 13 residues. Here the CDR3 DNA reads TGCGCCAGCAGCACACAGGGTAAGGGCGAGCAGTACTTC. Protein product: CASSTQGKGEQYF.

V gene TRBV28 combines with J gene TRBJ2-5; D remains unclear. The germline V gene encodes CDR1 MDHEN and CDR2 SYDVKM. The ends were cut back, 3 bases at V and 3 bases at J, with 11 bases in the middle. The CDR3 contains 14 residues. As DNA, the CDR3 is TGTGCCAGCAGTTTGTCCCTAAGAAAAGAGACCCAGTACTTC. Its protein is CASSLSLRKETQYF. Full variable domain (outside the CDR3, taken from reference TRBV28 and TRBJ2-5): DVKVTQSSRYLVKRTGEKVFLECVQDMDHENMFWYRQDPGLGLRLIYFSYDVKMKEKGDIPEGYSVSREKKERFSLILESASTNQTSMYLCASSLSLRKETQYFGPGTRLLVL.

The chain uses TRBV28 and TRBJ2-5, with TRBD2 identical over 9 bases. The CDR3 totals 16 residues. Germline loops: CDR1 MDHEN, CDR2 SYDVKM. J lost 2 bases, V lost 6 bases, and 10 bases had no gene match. The CDR3 region is CASSPHSGREQETQYF. The DNA for the CDR3 is TGTGCCAGCAGCCCTCATAGCGGGAGAGAACAAGAGACCCAGTACTTC. The full variable domain, in which reference TRBV28 and TRBJ2-5 provide the parts outside the CDR3, is DVKVTQSSRYLVKRTGEKVFLECVQDMDHENMFWYRQDPGLGLRLIYFSYDVKMKEKGDIPEGYSVSREKKERFSLILESASTNQTSMYLCASSPHSGREQETQYFGPGTRLLVL.

V and J are TRBV6-5 and TRBJ2-7; D remains unclear. Trimming left V 2 bases short and J 6 bases short, with 11 bases between. The CDR3 length is 13 residues. Germline loops: CDR1 MNHEY, CDR2 SVGAGI. As DNA, the CDR3 is TGTGCCAGCAGTTACCTCTTCGGTGGCGAGCAGTACTTC. This sequence encodes CASSYLFGGEQYF.

This chain links TRBV27 with TRBJ2-1; 9 nucleotides agree with TRBD2. In germline, CDR1 is MNHEY, CDR2 SMNVEV (reference sequence). V was pared by 2 bases and J by 0 bases, with 11 bases of the junction left unmatched. The CDR3 is 19 amino acids. The chain's CDR3 is CASSLGTSTEWSSYNEQFF. In nucleotides, the CDR3 is TGTGCCAGCAGTTTAGGGACTAGCACAGAGTGGAGCTCCTACAATGAGCAGTTCTTC.

The CDR3 DNA follows: TGTGCCAGCAGTGGCGGGACAGCAACTAATGAAAAACTGTTTTTT. Its translation is CASSGGTATNEKLFF. V and J are TRBV27 and TRBJ1-4; TRBD1 matches 7 bases. V was pared by 5 bases and J by 0 bases, with 3 bases of the junction left unmatched. CDR1 MNHEY and CDR2 SMNVEV come from the germline V gene (reference sequence). CDR3 length equals 15 residues.

In this sample, this clone turned up a few times. This chain's CDR3 is CASSLETSYGYTF. The CDR3, as DNA: TGCGCCAGCAGCTTGGAGACATCCTATGGCTACACCTTC. The chain is built from TRBV5-1 and TRBJ1-2, with D unclear. V lost 0 bases and J 4 bases, leaving 7 bases between the germline ends. This CDR3 contains 13 residues. In germline, CDR1 is SGHRS, CDR2 YFSETQ.

The chain carries TRBV13 and TRBJ2-7; 11 nucleotides agree with TRBD2. This CDR3 comprises 17 residues. Germline trimming cut 5 bases from V and 3 bases from J; bases unmatched to any gene: 12. Germline CDR1 is PRHDT and CDR2 is FYEKMQ (reference sequence). DNA of the CDR3: TGTGCCAGCAGCGCGACTAGCGGGATGTCTAGTTACTACGAGCAGTACTTC. As protein: CASSATSGMSSYYEQYF.

This clone showed up just a few times. This sequence joins TRBV6-6 and TRBJ2-7; TRBD2 aligns across 12 bases. CDR3 length: 15 residues. Germline assignment: CDR1 MNHNY and CDR2 SVGAGI (reference sequence). The V and J ends lost 6 bases and 4 bases, in that order; junction bases with no gene match: 7. CDR3 coding DNA: TGTGCCAGCAGCCACCCCGGGACTAGCGGGTACGAGCAGTACTTC. The encoded protein is CASSHPGTSGYEQYF.

This clone was picked up one time. J is TRBJ2-1 and V is TRBV28; TRBD2 aligns across 11 bases. In germline, CDR1 is MDHEN, CDR2 SYDVKM. This CDR3 comprises 15 residues. With V trimmed by 4 bases and J by 4 bases, 3 bases remained unmatched. CDR3 nucleotides: TGTGCCAGCAGTTCCGTAGCGGGAGGGTACAATGAGCAGTTCTTC. It specifies CASSSVAGGYNEQFF.

The V call is TRBV4-1, the J call TRBJ2-7, with D possibly TRBD2 on 5 matching bases. V dropped 1 base and J dropped 9 bases, with 19 bases sitting between them. The CDR3 length is 15 residues. Germline-derived CDR1 and CDR2 are MGHRA and YSYEKL. CDR3 nucleotides: TGCGCCAGCAGCCAAGGGGTCGGGCCCGGGGTGTGGCAGTACTTC. Encoded protein: CASSQGVGPGVWQYF.

This clone came up once. This chain joins TRBV19 and TRBJ1-2; TRBD1 matches 8 bases. V shed 2 bases, J shed 4 bases, and the junction held 9 bases outside the gene matches. CDR1 is LNHDA and CDR2 is SQIVND in the germline V gene (reference sequence). The length of the CDR3 is 16 residues. CDR3 protein: CASSIYRDRRVYGYTF. The CDR3 bases are TGTGCCAGTAGTATATACCGGGACAGGAGAGTCTATGGCTACACCTTC.

About this clone itself: An end of the junction does not agree with germline; a read error may underlie this. V is TRBV12-3 or TRBV12-4 and J is TRBJ1-2, with 7 bases aligning to TRBD1. The CDR3 is 13 amino acids. CDR3 DNA: TGTGCCAGCAGGTTAGGGGGCCCTAAGGACTACACCTTC. Protein product: CASRLGGPKDYTF.

The chain employs TRBV28 and TRBJ1-1, with D unclear. Germline assignment: CDR1 MDHEN and CDR2 SYDVKM. The CDR3 loop spans 13 amino acids. V was cut by 8 bases and J by 5 bases, with 15 bases left in between. Here the CDR3 reads CASPGAGGTEAFF. The CDR3 nucleotides are TGTGCCAGCCCCGGCGCGGGCGGAACTGAAGCTTTCTTT.